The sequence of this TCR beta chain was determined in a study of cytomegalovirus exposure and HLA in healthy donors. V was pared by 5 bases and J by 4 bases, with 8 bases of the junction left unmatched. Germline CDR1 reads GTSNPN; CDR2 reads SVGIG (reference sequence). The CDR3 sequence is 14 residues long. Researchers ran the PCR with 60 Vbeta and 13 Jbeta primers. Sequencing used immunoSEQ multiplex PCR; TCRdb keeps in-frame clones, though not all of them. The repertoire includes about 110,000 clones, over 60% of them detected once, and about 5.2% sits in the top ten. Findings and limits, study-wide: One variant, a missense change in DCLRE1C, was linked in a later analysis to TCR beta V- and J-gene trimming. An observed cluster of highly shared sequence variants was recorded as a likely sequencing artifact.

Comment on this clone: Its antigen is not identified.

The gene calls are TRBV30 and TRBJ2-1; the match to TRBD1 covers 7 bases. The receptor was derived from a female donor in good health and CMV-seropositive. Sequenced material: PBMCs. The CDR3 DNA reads TGTGCCTGGGGGAAGGGACAGATGTACAATGAGCAGTTCTTC. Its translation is CAWGKGQMYNEQFF.